This record covers a single T cell receptor (beta chain). The data were obtained in a study of OX40 agonist ivuxolimab in advanced cancers. Study information: Patients achieving partial responses numbered three: one hepatocellular carcinoma case and two cutaneous melanoma cases.

The CDR3 has 13 amino acids. V lost 4 bases and J lost 6, with 10 bases in between. Germline V CDR1 and CDR2: MGHRA, YSYEKL. The assay was immunoSEQ multiplex PCR, and TCRdb's table has in-frame clones only and misses some. The sample records tens of thousands of clones, 84% being singletons. The TCR was taken from an adult with an advanced solid tumor such as melanoma, head and neck, liver or kidney cancer. The sequenced sample was CD4+ or CD8+ T cells sorted from blood, obtained in a trial of the OX40 agonist ivuxolimab. This chain connects TRBV4-1 to TRBJ2-1, with D possibly called TRBD1 or TRBD2 (6 bases each). The CDR3 DNA reads as TGCGCCAGCAGCCGTGGAGGGGGCAATGAGCAGTTCTTC. The encoded protein is CASSRGGGNEQFF.